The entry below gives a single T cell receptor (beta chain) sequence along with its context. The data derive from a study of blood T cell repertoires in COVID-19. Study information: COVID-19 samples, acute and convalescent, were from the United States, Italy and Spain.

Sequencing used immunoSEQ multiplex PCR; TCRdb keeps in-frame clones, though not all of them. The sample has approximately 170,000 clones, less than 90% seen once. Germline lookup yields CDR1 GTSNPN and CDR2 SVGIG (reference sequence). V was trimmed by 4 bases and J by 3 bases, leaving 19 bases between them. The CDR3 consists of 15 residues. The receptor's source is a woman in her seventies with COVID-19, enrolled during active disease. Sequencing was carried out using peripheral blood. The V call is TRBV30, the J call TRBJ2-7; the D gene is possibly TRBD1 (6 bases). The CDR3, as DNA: TGTGCCTGGATCCGATACAGGGTAGGGGGCTACGAGCAGTACTTC. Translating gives CAWIRYRVGGYEQYF.